Below are 10 T cell receptor beta chains sequenced from a single sample in a study of control samples from healthy donors and cancer patients. Using immunoSEQ multiplex PCR, the repertoire was profiled, and TCRdb retains in-frame clones only, with some absent. The sample gives about 68,000 clones, 75% to 85% of which show up once; about 15% is in the top ten. Sequencing input: blood. The receptors shown here come from a man aged 55 to 70 in good health.

CDR3 coding DNA: TGTGCCAGCAGCTTAGGGGGGGCCGGCCTCAACCCCCTGTTTTTT. Translated, it gives CASSLGGAGLNPLFF. The chain carries TRBV7-2 and TRBJ1-4; perhaps TRBD1 as D (6 bases). CDR1 SGHTA and CDR2 FQGNSA come from the germline V gene. The CDR3 extends over 15 amino acids. V was cut by 1 base and J by 14 bases, with 20 bases left in between.

For the CDR3, the DNA is TGTGCCAGCAGCTTAGCGTTGCGGGGTTCCTACGAGCAGTACTTC. Amino acid sequence: CASSLALRGSYEQYF. The chain recombines TRBV7-2 with TRBJ2-7; D might be TRBD2 (6 bases). In germline, CDR1 is SGHTA, CDR2 FQGNSA. The V end was cut by 0 bases, the J end by 1 base, with 10 bases between. CDR3 length: 15 residues. The whole variable domain, filled in from reference TRBV7-2 and TRBJ2-7, reads GAGVSQSPSNKVTEKGKDVELRCDPISGHTALYWYRQSLGQGLEFLIYFQGNSAPDKSGLPSDRFSAERTGGSVSTLTIQRTQQEDSAVYLCASSLALRGSYEQYFGPGTRLTVT.

The J gene is TRBJ2-5, the V gene TRBV7-9; D gene ambiguous. V was clipped by 1 base and J by 2 bases, with 14 bases between them. Germline CDR1 SEHNR, CDR2 FQNEAQ (reference sequence). The length of the CDR3 is 16 residues. The CDR3 sequence: CASSLGTLQRQETQYF. Written as DNA, the CDR3 is TGTGCCAGCAGCTTAGGGACCTTACAGAGGCAAGAGACCCAGTACTTC.

This sequence joins TRBV20-1 and TRBJ1-1; no clear D gene. Trimming cost V 7 bases and J 1 base, with 7 bases left between them. Germline lookup yields CDR1 DFQATT and CDR2 SNEGSKA (reference sequence). The CDR3 has 11 amino acids. CDR3: CSGLENTEAFF. The CDR3 region has the DNA TGCAGTGGACTGGAGAACACTGAAGCTTTCTTT.

This sequence joins TRBV7-2 and TRBJ2-1; 10 bases are a match to TRBD1. The CDR3 consists of 16 residues. Germline assignment: CDR1 SGHTA and CDR2 FQGNSA. Trimming took 6 bases from V and 2 from J; bases not matched to a gene: 7. DNA for the CDR3: TGTGCCAGCAGTTATCTCGGGACAGGGGCCTACAATGAGCAGTTCTTC. It yields the protein CASSYLGTGAYNEQFF.

The genes are TRBV30 and TRBJ2-2, with TRBD1 identical over 7 bases. The CDR3 loop spans 13 amino acids. In germline, CDR1 is GTSNPN, CDR2 SVGIG (reference sequence). V dropped 3 bases and J dropped 6; count of bases not matched to a gene: 4. The CDR3 reads CAWRNRGSGELFF. CDR3 nucleotide sequence: TGTGCCTGGAGGAACAGGGGTTCCGGGGAGCTGTTTTTT. Full variable domain (rest looked up from reference TRBV30 and TRBJ2-2): SQTIHQWPATLVQPVGSPLSLECTVEGTSNPNLYWYRQAAGRGLQLLFYSVGIGQISSEVPQNLSASRPQDRQFILSSKKLLLSDSGFYLCAWRNRGSGELFFGEGSRLTVL.

This clone has ten or more counts. The chain's CDR3 is CAISRGLTEAFF. CDR3 nucleotides: TGTGCCATCAGCAGGGGTCTCACTGAAGCTTTCTTT. The V gene is TRBV10-3, the J gene TRBJ1-1; maybe TRBD1 (6 bases). The V and J ends lost 6 bases and 4 bases respectively, with 9 bases between them. The length of the CDR3 is 12 residues. Germline V gene sequence: CDR1 ENHRY, CDR2 SYGVKD.

The chain has TRBV7-2 and TRBJ1-2; 7 bases agree with TRBD1. J was trimmed by 1 base and V by 5 bases; bases with no gene match: 10. The CDR3 extends over 16 amino acids. The germline V gene encodes CDR1 SGHTA and CDR2 FQGNSA. CDR3 DNA: TGTGCCAGCAGCGATGTAGGGACAGTTTTTAACTATGGCTACACCTTC. Protein sequence: CASSDVGTVFNYGYTF.

The chain couples TRBV5-1 to TRBJ2-5; D might be TRBD2 (6 bases). This CDR3 has 15 amino acids. Trimming stripped 2 bases from V and 2 bases from J, with 13 bases between. CDR1 and CDR2 (germline): SGHRS, YFSETQ. The CDR3 DNA reads as TGCGCCAGCAGCTTTCGGCCTAGCGAACAAGAGACCCAGTACTTC. Its protein product is CASSFRPSEQETQYF. Drawing the rest from reference TRBV5-1 and TRBJ2-5, the complete variable domain is KAGVTQTPRYLIKTRGQQVTLSCSPISGHRSVSWYQQTPGQGLQFLFEYFSETQRNKGNFPGRFSGRQFSNSRSEMNVSTLELGDSALYLCASSFRPSEQETQYFGPGTRLLVL.

V usage is TRBV5-4 and J usage is TRBJ1-2, with 9 bases lining up with TRBD1. The CDR3 runs to 15 residues. Unmatched junction bases numbered 7, after V lost 4 bases and J lost 3 bases. Germline loops: CDR1 SGHNT, CDR2 YYREEE (reference sequence). In DNA, the CDR3 is TGTGCCAGCAGCATTACAGGGGGCGCTGACTATGGCTACACCTTC. This sequence encodes CASSITGGADYGYTF.